What follows are 20 T cell receptor beta chains derived from one specimen sequenced in a study of blood T cell repertoires in COVID-19. Profiling relied on immunoSEQ multiplex PCR, and the TCRdb table lists in-frame clones only, not all of them. The data contain around 190,000 clones, 85% of them singletons. Sequencing was carried out using peripheral blood. The source is a woman in her sixties with acute or convalescent COVID-19.

The chain links TRBV20-1 to TRBJ1-1; tentative D call: TRBD1 (5 bases). The CDR3 extends over 10 amino acids. The germline CDR1 and CDR2 sequences are DFQATT and SNEGSKA (reference sequence). V was shortened by 1 base and J by 8 bases, with 5 bases between the two germline ends. DNA of the CDR3: TGCAGTGCTAGAGGACAGGAAGCTTTCTTT. This translates into CSARGQEAFF.

The V and J genes are TRBV4-1 and TRBJ1-2, with 12 bases aligning to TRBD1. Trimming removed 4 bases from V and 6 bases from J; junction bases left unmatched: 9. Per germline, CDR1 MGHRA and CDR2 YSYEKL. This CDR3 comprises 16 residues. This CDR3 reads CASSRETGTGGDGYTF. The CDR3 bases are TGCGCCAGCAGCCGCGAAACCGGGACAGGGGGCGATGGCTACACCTTC.

This chain links TRBV27 with TRBJ1-1; 8 bases map to TRBD1. The germline gives CDR1 MNHEY, CDR2 SMNVEV (reference sequence). CDR3 size: 16 residues. Unmatched junction bases numbered 17, after V lost 9 bases and J lost 5 bases. The CDR3 DNA follows: TGTGCCAGTAACTTCGGACAGGGTGCAAGAGGGACTGAAGCTTTCTTT. Translating it yields CASNFGQGARGTEAFF.

The chain recombines TRBV11-3 with TRBJ1-1; tentatively, D is TRBD1 (6 bases). This CDR3 has 15 amino acids. Germline values: CDR1 SGHNT, CDR2 YENEEA. V lost 1 base and J lost 3, with 12 bases in between. In nucleotides, the CDR3 is TGTGCCAGCAGCTTAGGCGGCAGGGGATACACTGAAGCTTTCTTT. Its translation: CASSLGGRGYTEAFF.

The chain's CDR3 is CASSLRTGDGYTF. The CDR3 DNA follows: TGTGCCAGCAGCTTAAGGACAGGGGATGGCTACACCTTC. This chain uses TRBV7-9 with TRBJ1-2; TRBD1 matches at 9 bases. The CDR3 is 13 amino acids. V dropped 2 bases and J dropped 6; count of bases not matched to a gene: 1. Germline V gives CDR1 SEHNR, CDR2 FQNEAQ (reference sequence).

The chain links TRBV5-5 to TRBJ2-1; 9 positions match TRBD2. Germline V CDR1 and CDR2: SGHKS, YYEKEE (reference sequence). This CDR3 is 18 amino acids long. With V trimmed by 6 bases and J by 0 bases, 13 bases remained unmatched. The CDR3, as DNA: TGTGCCAGCATACTGACTAGCGGTGGGAAGATCTCCTACAATGAGCAGTTCTTC. Translation gives CASILTSGGKISYNEQFF.

The chain joins TRBV6-1 to TRBJ2-1; a weak D match, TRBD1 (5 bases). CDR3 length: 16 amino acids. Germline CDR1 and CDR2: MNHNS and SASEGT. V was cut by 3 bases and J by 4 bases, with 16 bases left in between. The CDR3 DNA sequence: TGTGCCAGCAGTGATTTCATACAGGTCCCGTACAATGAGCAGTTCTTC. Residues: CASSDFIQVPYNEQFF.

The CDR3 loop is CASSPFVDSPISGNTIYF. CDR3 nucleotides: TGTGCCAGCTCACCATTCGTGGACAGTCCTATCTCTGGAAACACCATATATTTT. V usage is TRBV18 and J usage is TRBJ1-3; tentatively, D is TRBD1 (6 bases). CDR1 and CDR2 from the germline V gene are KGHSH and LQKENI. This CDR3 region has 18 residues. The germline V and J ends were trimmed by 2 bases and 0 bases, with 17 bases remaining between them.

CDR3 loop: CASVRDRTSEKLFF. The CDR3, as DNA: TGTGCCAGCGTTCGAGACAGGACGAGTGAAAAACTGTTTTTT. The chain carries TRBV2 and TRBJ1-4; tentative D call: TRBD1 (6 bases). Between the trimmed V and J ends, which lost 8 bases and 7 bases, there was a span of 17 bases. This CDR3 is built from 14 residues. CDR1 and CDR2 from the germline V gene are SNHLY and FYNNEI.

This clone was observed once. The rearrangement joins TRBV7-9 to TRBJ1-2; TRBD1 agrees at 9 bases. The V segment lost 1 base and the J segment 6 bases; nucleotides outside the gene matches: 9. Germline CDR1 and CDR2: SEHNR and FQNEAQ (reference sequence). CDR3 length: 16 residues. As DNA, the CDR3 is TGTGCCAGCAGCTTAGAGGCCACAGGGGGCGCGAATGGCTACACCTTC. Amino acids: CASSLEATGGANGYTF.

The chain carries TRBV28 and TRBJ1-2; 7 bases line up with TRBD1. The germline V gene has CDR1 MDHEN and CDR2 SYDVKM. This CDR3 has 14 residues. V was clipped by 5 bases and J by 2 bases; unmatched bases: 5. The CDR3 DNA sequence: TGTGCCAGCAGTCCAGGGGGAGAAAACTATGGCTACACCTTC. Translation gives CASSPGGENYGYTF.

This clone was seen a few times. This chain uses TRBV7-9 with TRBJ1-5; 8 nucleotides agree with TRBD1. Germline CDR1 and CDR2: SEHNR and FQNEAQ (reference sequence). The CDR3 runs 13 residues. The ends lost 5 bases at V and 7 bases at J; junction bases unmatched: 4. The DNA for the CDR3 is TGTGCCAGCAGCCCACAGGGGGGGCAGCCCCAGCATTTT. Its translation is CASSPQGGQPQHF.

V gene TRBV3-1 (or the pseudogene TRBV3-2) combines with J gene TRBJ2-3; TRBD2 matches 10 bases. Germline V gives CDR1 LGHDT, CDR2 YNNKEL (reference sequence). The CDR3 loop spans 14 amino acids. Trimming removed 4 bases from V and 3 bases from J; junction bases left unmatched: 1. The CDR3 nucleotides read TGTGCCAGCAGCCGGACTAGCGGTACAGATACGCAGTATTTT. Encoded protein: CASSRTSGTDTQYF.

The rearrangement uses TRBV15 and TRBJ2-5, with no clear D. Germline CDR1 reads LNHNV; CDR2 reads YYDKDF (reference sequence). V lost 11 bases and J 2 bases, leaving 12 bases between the germline ends. This CDR3 is 12 amino acids long. CDR3 in amino acids: CAVGWKQETQYF. CDR3 sequence (DNA): TGTGCCGTCGGGTGGAAACAAGAGACCCAGTACTTC.

In this sample, this clone turned up once. The V call is TRBV5-4, the J call TRBJ2-7; possibly TRBD2 for D (5 bases). The CDR3 has 13 residues. Germline V CDR1 and CDR2: SGHNT, YYREEE (reference sequence). V was clipped by 4 bases and J by 2 bases, with 10 bases between them. CDR3 region: CASSAGGTYEQYV. CDR3 sequence (DNA): TGTGCCAGCAGCGCCGGAGGAACCTACGAGCAGTACGTC.

This sequence joins TRBV7-3 and TRBJ2-1, with 9 bases lining up with TRBD2. The germline gives CDR1 SGHTA, CDR2 FQGTGA. Trimming at V came to 3 bases and at J to 4 bases, leaving 4 bases not matched to a gene. There are 15 residues in the CDR3. The CDR3 loop is CASSFASGVYNEQFF. The CDR3 DNA reads TGTGCCAGCAGCTTTGCTAGCGGGGTTTACAATGAGCAGTTCTTC.

As to this clone: The same CDR3 arises from other DNA sequences in this sample as well. V and J are TRBV30 and TRBJ2-1; D possibly corresponds to TRBD1 (6 bases). The CDR3 totals 15 residues. Germline V CDR1 and CDR2: GTSNPN, SVGIG (reference sequence). The V end was cut by 0 bases, the J end by 0 bases, with 9 bases between. CDR3 nucleotides: TGTGCCTGGAGTGTACAAGGGGGCTCCTACAATGAGCAGTTCTTC. It codes for CAWSVQGGSYNEQFF.

The V call is TRBV5-5, the J call TRBJ2-1, with TRBD2 identical over 12 bases. Germline trimming cut 2 bases from V and 3 bases from J; bases unmatched to any gene: 3. This CDR3 is built from 16 residues. The germline V gene encodes CDR1 SGHKS and CDR2 YYEKEE (reference sequence). CDR3: CASSFGLAGFYNEQFF. The CDR3 DNA reads TGTGCCAGCAGCTTTGGACTAGCGGGGTTCTACAATGAGCAGTTCTTC.

The chain joins TRBV18 to TRBJ2-6; the D is unclear. Germline CDR1 is KGHSH and CDR2 is LQKENI. Trimming shortened V by 6 bases and J by 0 bases, and 18 bases separated the two germline ends. This CDR3 has 18 residues. Written as DNA, the CDR3 is TGTGCCAGCTCCCACGCGGAAGGAAGAAACTCTGGGGCCAACGTCCTGACTTTC. Translating gives CASSHAEGRNSGANVLTF.

J is TRBJ2-7 and V is TRBV11-2; 11 bases match TRBD2. J lost 1 base, V lost 1 base, and 12 bases had no gene match. CDR1 is SGHAT, CDR2 FQNNGV, per germline. The CDR3 contains 19 residues. The CDR3 bases are TGTGCCAGCAGCTTAGGTGTGGTACTAGCGGGAGTCCCATCCTACGAGCAGTACGTC. This encodes CASSLGVVLAGVPSYEQYV.